The sequence of this T cell receptor beta chain was determined in a study of cytomegalovirus exposure and HLA in healthy donors. CDR1 is SGHAT and CDR2 is FQNNGV in the germline V gene. J lost 6 bases, V lost 2 bases, and 7 bases had no gene match. This CDR3 has 14 amino acids. This clone came up a few times. Amplification used 60 Vbeta primers and 13 Jbeta primers. Here immunoSEQ multiplex PCR was the method, and the copy in TCRdb shows in-frame clones only, minus some. The data show nearly 95,000 clones, 7.5% to 8.5% seen once. The sequenced material came from PBMCs. This chain joins TRBV11-2 and TRBJ2-7; TRBD2 agrees at 7 bases. The source of this sequence is a man aged 50-59 years in good health and CMV-seronegative. The CDR3 DNA sequence: TGTGCCAGCAGCTTAAGAGGGAGGGCCGGCGAGCAGTACTTC. It specifies CASSLRGRAGEQYF.